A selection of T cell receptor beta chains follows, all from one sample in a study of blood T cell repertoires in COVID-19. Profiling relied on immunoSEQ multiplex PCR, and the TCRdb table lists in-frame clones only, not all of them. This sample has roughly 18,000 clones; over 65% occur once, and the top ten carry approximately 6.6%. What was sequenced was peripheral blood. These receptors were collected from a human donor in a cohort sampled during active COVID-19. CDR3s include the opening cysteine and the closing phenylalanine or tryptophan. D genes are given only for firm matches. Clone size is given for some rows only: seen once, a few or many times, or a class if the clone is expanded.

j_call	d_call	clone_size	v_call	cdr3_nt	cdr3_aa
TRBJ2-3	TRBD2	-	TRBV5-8	TGTGCCAGCAGCTGGACGCCAGCGGGAGGAGATACGCAGTATTTT	CASSWTPAGGDTQYF
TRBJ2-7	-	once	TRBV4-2	TGTGCCAGCAGCCAAGATTCGGGAGATCCGGACGAGCAGTACTTC	CASSQDSGDPDEQYF
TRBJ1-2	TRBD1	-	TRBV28	TGTGCCAGCAGTTCGGGACAGGGAAAACGGTATGGCTACACCTTC	CASSSGQGKRYGYTF
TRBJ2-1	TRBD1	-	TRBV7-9	TGTGCCAGCAGTCGATCATGGGGGGACAGGGGGCTTAATGAGCAGTTCTTC	CASSRSWGDRGLNEQFF
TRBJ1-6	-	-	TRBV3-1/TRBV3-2	TGTGCCAGCAGCCAAGTACAGGGTTCACCCCTCCACTTT	CASSQVQGSPLHF
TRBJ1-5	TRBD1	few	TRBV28	TGTGCCAGCAGTCCGCAGACAGGGGCCTTGCCCCAGCATTTT	CASSPQTGALPQHF
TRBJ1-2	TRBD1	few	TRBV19	TGTGCCAGTAGTATAGATCGAGGGACAGGGGAGTCACTCGGCTACACCTTC	CASSIDRGTGESLGYTF
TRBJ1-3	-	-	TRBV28	TGTGCCAGCAGTTTAGGGCCTACCTCTGGAAACACCATATATTTT	CASSLGPTSGNTIYF
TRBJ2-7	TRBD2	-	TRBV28	TGTGCCAGCAGTGTTCCGGCTAGCGGGAGATACGAGCAGTACTTC	CASSVPASGRYEQYF
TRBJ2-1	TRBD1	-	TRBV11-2	TGTGCCAGCAGCTTATCCTGGGACAGATGGAACAATGAGCAGTTCTTC	CASSLSWDRWNNEQFF
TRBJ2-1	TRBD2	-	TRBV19	TGTGCCAGTAGTAGGCCTAGCGGGATGAGAAATGAGCAGTTCTTC	CASSRPSGMRNEQFF
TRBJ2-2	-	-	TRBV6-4	TGTGCCAGCAGTAACAGGGACACCGGGGAGCTGTTTTTT	CASSNRDTGELFF
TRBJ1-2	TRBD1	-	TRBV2	TGTGCCAGCAGTTTTGACAGGGTGGATGGCTACACCTTC	CASSFDRVDGYTF
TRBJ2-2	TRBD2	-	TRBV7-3	TGTGCCAGCGCGAGGGACAGAAATAGCGGGAGGTTAGGCGGGGAGCTGTTTTTT	CASARDRNSGRLGGELFF
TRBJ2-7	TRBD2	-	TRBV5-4	TGTGCCAGCAGCTTGGAGGGTGCGGGAGGGTACGAGCAGTACTTC	CASSLEGAGGYEQYF
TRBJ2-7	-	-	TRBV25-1	TGTGCCAGCAGTCCCACAACTCGTATCGGCAGGGTATACGAGCAGTACTTC	CASSPTTRIGRVYEQYF
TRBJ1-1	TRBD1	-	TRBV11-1	TGTGCCAGCAGCCCCCGGCTGGACAGGGCTGAAGCTTTCTTT	CASSPRLDRAEAFF
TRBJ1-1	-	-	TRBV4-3	TGCGCCAGCAGCCAAGATTGGAGGGAGAACACTGAAGCTTTCTTT	CASSQDWRENTEAFF
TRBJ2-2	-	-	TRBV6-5	TGTGCCAGCAGTCTCGGGTCGACAGGCGGGGAGCTGTTTTTT	CASSLGSTGGELFF
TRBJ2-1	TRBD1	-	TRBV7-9	TGTGCCAGCAGCTACGACAGGGGCTCCTACAATGAGCAGTTCTTC	CASSYDRGSYNEQFF
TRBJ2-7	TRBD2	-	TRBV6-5	TGTGCCAGCATCGAACGGGAGGCGGACGAGCAGTACTTC	CASIEREADEQYF
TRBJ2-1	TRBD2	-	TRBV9	TGTGCCAGCAGCGGATTACCGGGACTAGTCTATAATGAGCAGTTCTTC	CASSGLPGLVYNEQFF
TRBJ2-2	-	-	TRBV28	TGTGCCAGCAGTTCCCCAGGCACCGGGGAGCTGTTTTTT	CASSSPGTGELFF
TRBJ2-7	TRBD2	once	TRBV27	TGTGCCAGCAGTGGACTAGCGGGAGGTCTGTCGTTGTTGGAGCAGTACTTC	CASSGLAGGLSLLEQYF
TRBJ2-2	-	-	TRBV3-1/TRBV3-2	TGTGCCAGCAGCCAAGATGGCGGGGCCACCGGGGAGCTGTTTTTT	CASSQDGGATGELFF
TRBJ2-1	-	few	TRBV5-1	TGCGCCAGCAGCTTGGGACTGACCAATGAGCAGTTCTTC	CASSLGLTNEQFF
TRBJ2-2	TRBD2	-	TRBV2	TGTGCCAGCCACCGAGCGGGAACCGGGGAGCTGTTTTTT	CASHRAGTGELFF
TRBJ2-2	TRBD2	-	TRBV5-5	TGTGCCAGCAGCTCAGGACTAGCGGGAGTTATTATTGACACCGGGGAGCTGTTTTTT	CASSSGLAGVIIDTGELFF
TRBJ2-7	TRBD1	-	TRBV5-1	TGCGCCAGCAGCTTATACCCCAGGGGGTCAGAAACCTACGAGCAGTACTTC	CASSLYPRGSETYEQYF
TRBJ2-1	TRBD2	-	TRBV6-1	TGTGCCAGCAGTGAATGGGGTAGCGGCTCGGGGGGCAATGAGCAGTTCTTC	CASSEWGSGSGGNEQFF
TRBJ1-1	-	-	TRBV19	TGTGCCAGTAGTATAACACACGCCAACACTGAAGCTTTCTTT	CASSITHANTEAFF
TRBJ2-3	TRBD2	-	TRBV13	TGTGCCAGCAGCGAGAATAGCGGGAGTCTCGCAGATACGCAGTATTTT	CASSENSGSLADTQYF
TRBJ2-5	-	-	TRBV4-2	TGTGCCAGCAGCCAAGGTGGAGGGTGGGAAGAGACCCAGTACTTC	CASSQGGGWEETQYF
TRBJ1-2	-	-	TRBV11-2	TGTGCCAGCAGGCCGCCACAGGGAAGGGCTCGTTCTATTGGCTACACCTTC	CASRPPQGRARSIGYTF
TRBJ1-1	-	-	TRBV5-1	TGCGCCAGCAGCCCTTGGGCAGGCACTAACACTGAAGCTTTCTTT	CASSPWAGTNTEAFF